These 32 T cell receptor beta chains came from one sample sequenced in a study of human T cells and chemical hapten exposure. TCRdb called the RACE reads again in MiXCR, with one record for every CDR3 protein. Counted here are roughly 50,000 distinct CDR3 sequences, roughly a tenth occurring once; the ten biggest clones make up 9.5% to 10%. This sample's time point: pre-sensitization, week 0. Treatment of the sample: therapeutic diphenylcyclopropenone sensitization with weekly scalp DPC. Unfractionated whole blood yielded total RNA. The sample in question was whole blood, obtained in connection with sensitization to the hapten diphenylcyclopropenone (DPC). All receptors derive from a woman in her twenties or thirties with alopecia areata. Some clones in this sample may be carry-over from other donors' samples.

This clonotype was observed a few times. The chain has TRBV12-3 or TRBV12-4 and TRBJ1-5; D may be TRBD1 (6 bases). This CDR3 is built from 14 residues. Trimming took off 5 bases at V and 6 bases at J, with 14 bases between the two ends. The CDR3 sequence: CASSLGGPGQPQHF. DNA of the CDR3: TGTGCCAGCAGTCTAGGGGGACCGGGTCAGCCCCAGCATTTT.

This clonotype was seen at least ten times. The chain is built from TRBV2 and TRBJ1-4; D is uncertain. V lost 4 bases and J 5 bases, leaving 8 bases between the germline ends. The V gene's germline CDR1 is SNHLY and CDR2 FYNNEI. The CDR3 extends over 13 amino acids. The chain's CDR3 is CASSGTANEKLFF. In DNA, the CDR3 is TGTGCCAGCAGTGGGACGGCGAATGAAAAACTGTTTTTT.

This clonotype was observed many times. J is TRBJ1-2 and V is TRBV6-2 or TRBV6-3; D gene uncertain. Per the germline V gene, CDR1 is MNHEY and CDR2 is SVGEGT. Trimming stripped 5 bases from V and 4 bases from J, with 11 bases between. The CDR3 runs to 13 residues. The CDR3 bases are TGTGCCAGCAGTCACCACGAGGCCTATGGCTACACCTTC. Protein: CASSHHEAYGYTF.

V and J are TRBV15 and TRBJ1-4; D is perhaps TRBD1 (5 bases). The ends were cut back, 0 bases at V and 6 bases at J, with 14 bases in the middle. CDR1 and CDR2 from the germline V gene are LNHNV and YYDKDF (reference sequence). The CDR3 loop spans 16 amino acids. CDR3 DNA sequence: TGTGCCACCAGCAGAGAAATGGGGCAGGGAGATGAAAAACTGTTTTTT. It specifies CATSREMGQGDEKLFF.

The rearrangement uses TRBV7-8 and TRBJ1-6; D is ambiguous. The CDR3 totals 14 residues. Germline V gives CDR1 SGHVS, CDR2 FQNEAQ. Trimming left V 2 bases short and J 10 bases short, with 12 bases between. Here the CDR3 reads CASSLFHLGSPLHF. The DNA for the CDR3 is TGTGCCAGCAGCTTATTTCATTTAGGATCACCCCTCCACTTT. The whole variable domain, remainder taken from reference TRBV7-8 and TRBJ1-6, is GAGVSQSPRYKVAKRGQDVALRCDPISGHVSLFWYQQALGQGPEFLTYFQNEAQLDKSGLPSDRFFAERPEGSVSTLKIQRTQQEDSAVYLCASSLFHLGSPLHFGNGTRLTVT.

This clonotype appeared a few times. The chain uses TRBV19 and TRBJ1-1; D is undetermined. The CDR3 runs 13 residues. Germline CDR1 reads LNHDA; CDR2 reads SQIVND (reference sequence). V gave up 5 bases and J gave up 5 bases, with 12 bases separating them. The CDR3 is CASSPSRGTEAFF. CDR3 DNA: TGTGCCAGTAGTCCCTCCAGAGGGACTGAAGCTTTCTTT.

This clonotype came up a few times. The gene calls are TRBV20-1 and TRBJ1-3, with 7 bases lining up with TRBD1. Losses at the gene ends were 5 bases for V and 0 bases for J; bases not matched to a gene: 10. The CDR3 runs 16 residues. Germline CDR1 is DFQATT and CDR2 is SNEGSKA (reference sequence). For the CDR3, the DNA is TGCAGTGCTCTGAGGACAGGCTACCCCTCTGGAAACACCATATATTTT. Residues: CSALRTGYPSGNTIYF.

This clonotype was detected many times. V gene TRBV6-2 or TRBV6-3 combines with J gene TRBJ1-5, with unresolved D. V was pared by 8 bases and J by 9 bases, with 5 bases between. This CDR3 contains 9 residues. Germline V lookup: CDR1 MNHEY, CDR2 SVGEGT. CDR3 bases: TGTGCCAGCCTATGGCCCCAGCATTTT. As protein: CASLWPQHF.

This clonotype came up many times. The chain combines TRBV12-3 or TRBV12-4 with TRBJ1-2, with 9 positions matching TRBD1. J gave up 8 bases and V 6 bases, and 13 bases lay outside the gene matches. The CDR3 is made up of 15 amino acids. This chain's CDR3 is CASSQVPGQGGGYTF. As DNA, the CDR3 is TGTGCCAGCAGCCAAGTCCCGGGACAGGGAGGAGGCTACACCTTC.

This clonotype came up a few times. V is TRBV7-9 and J is TRBJ1-6, with 10 bases fitting TRBD1. Trimming removed 7 bases from V and 8 bases from J; junction bases left unmatched: 8. The CDR3 consists of 15 residues. The germline V gene encodes CDR1 SEHNR and CDR2 FQNEAQ (reference sequence). DNA of the CDR3: TGTGCCAGCAACTCTGTTGGACAGGGGGATTCACCCCTCCACTTT. This gives the protein CASNSVGQGDSPLHF.

This clonotype was seen many times. The genes are TRBV28 and TRBJ1-6; D may be TRBD1 (6 bases). This CDR3 comprises 16 residues. V lost 6 bases and J lost 5, with 17 bases in between. Germline V gene data show CDR1 as MDHEN and CDR2 as SYDVKM. CDR3 in amino acids: CASRLSWDTNNSPLHF. Written as DNA, the CDR3 is TGTGCCAGCAGGCTTTCCTGGGACACGAATAATTCACCCCTCCACTTT.

The chain couples TRBV6-5 to TRBJ1-6; D is unclear. This CDR3 has 15 residues. Looked up from germline, CDR1 is MNHEY and CDR2 is SVGAGI. V was cut by 7 bases and J by 7 bases, with 17 bases left in between. The CDR3: CASTRIEAANSPLHF. The CDR3, as DNA: TGTGCCAGCACCAGAATAGAGGCAGCGAATTCACCCCTCCACTTT.

The sample holds one count of this clonotype. In DNA form, the CDR3 reads TGTGCCACCGCTGGGGGCTCCCAAGATACGCAGTATTTT. Translating gives CATAGGSQDTQYF. The V call is TRBV24-1, the J call TRBJ2-3, with a tentative D call TRBD1 (6 bases). The CDR3 runs 13 residues. Germline V gene lookup returns CDR1 KGHDR and CDR2 SFDVKD. Trimming shortened V by 9 bases and J by 5 bases, and 14 bases separated the two germline ends.

This clonotype was recorded a few times. J is TRBJ1-5 and V is TRBV30; 10 bases are a match to TRBD1. This CDR3 comprises 13 residues. V gave up 6 bases and J gave up 5 bases; unmatched junction bases: 4. Germline CDR1 reads GTSNPN; CDR2 reads SVGIG (reference sequence). In DNA, the CDR3 is TGTGCCTGTAAAGGGACAGGGGATCAGCCCCAGCATTTT. Protein sequence: CACKGTGDQPQHF.

Ten or more counts support this clonotype. The chain carries TRBV11-2 and TRBJ1-5; D not resolved. Germline values: CDR1 SGHAT, CDR2 FQNNGV. The CDR3 runs to 14 residues. The V gene lost 2 bases and the J gene lost 10 bases, with 15 bases spanning the gap. CDR3 coding DNA: TGTGCCAGCAGCTTACAACAGCGAGGTTCCCCCCAGCATTTT. Amino acid sequence: CASSLQQRGSPQHF.

This clonotype was seen at least ten times. An end of the junction differs from the germline gene, which may be a read error. V usage is TRBV12-3 or TRBV12-4 and J usage is TRBJ2-7; D unclear. This CDR3 has 11 amino acids. CDR3: CASSLEYEQYF. The CDR3 DNA follows: TGTGCCAGCAGCTTAGAGTACGAGCAGTACTTC.

The chain employs TRBV5-1 and TRBJ2-3; D not resolved. The length of the CDR3 is 13 residues. Trimming cost V 0 bases and J 0 bases, with 2 bases left between them. Germline loops: CDR1 SGHRS, CDR2 YFSETQ. The CDR3 spells CASSLESTDTQYF. The CDR3, as DNA: TGCGCCAGCAGCTTGGAAAGCACAGATACGCAGTATTTT.

The CDR3 nucleotides are TGTGCCAGCAGCTCGTCGGACAGGGGGAAGACCCAGTACTTC. Its protein is CASSSSDRGKTQYF. The gene calls are TRBV7-9 and TRBJ2-5; 10 bases are a match to TRBD1. Germline loops: CDR1 SEHNR, CDR2 FQNEAQ (reference sequence). This CDR3 is 14 amino acids long. The V gene end was trimmed by 4 bases and the J gene end by 6 bases; junction bases not matched to a gene: 5.

V gene TRBV11-2 combines with J gene TRBJ2-5; 9 positions agree with TRBD2. CDR1 is SGHAT and CDR2 is FQNNGV in the germline V gene. This CDR3 is built from 17 residues. The J segment lost 2 bases and the V segment lost 5 bases, leaving 12 bases of the junction unmatched. In DNA form, the CDR3 reads TGTGCCAGCAGCGCATCGAGTCCAGCGGGGGGACAAGAGACCCAGTACTTC. It yields the protein CASSASSPAGGQETQYF.

CDR3: CASSVGRTPGDTQYF. The CDR3 nucleotides read TGTGCCAGCAGCGTCGGCAGGACCCCGGGAGATACGCAGTATTTT. The chain carries TRBV9 and TRBJ2-3; D remains ambiguous. CDR3 length equals 15 residues. The germline V gene has CDR1 SGDLS and CDR2 YYNGEE. The V and J ends lost 2 bases and 5 bases respectively, with 15 bases between them.

This chain connects TRBV9 to TRBJ2-7; the D call may be TRBD1 or TRBD2 (5 bases each). Germline loops: CDR1 SGDLS, CDR2 YYNGEE. Trimming left V 4 bases short and J 0 bases short, with 11 bases between. This CDR3 is built from 14 residues. The CDR3 coding sequence is TGTGCCAGCAGCCTCGCCGGGACCTCCTACGAGCAGTACTTC. It encodes CASSLAGTSYEQYF.

The chain carries TRBV14 and TRBJ1-2, with D perhaps matching TRBD1 (5 bases). CDR1 is SGHDN and CDR2 is FVKESK in the germline V gene. The CDR3 extends over 15 amino acids. The ends were cut back, 4 bases at V and 4 bases at J, with 16 bases in the middle. As DNA, the CDR3 is TGTGCCAGCAGCCTACAACCCGGGGACCGCTATGGCTACACCTTC. Its protein is CASSLQPGDRYGYTF.

The rearrangement uses TRBV29-1 and TRBJ1-1; 10 nucleotides align to TRBD1. The ends lost 6 bases at V and 10 bases at J; junction bases unmatched: 5. Germline V gives CDR1 SQVTM, CDR2 ANQGSEA. CDR3 length: 11 amino acids. In nucleotides, the CDR3 is TGCAGCGTATACGGACAGGGGGGAGCTTTCTTT. It yields the protein CSVYGQGGAFF.

This chain connects TRBV20-1 to TRBJ1-1; weak D call: TRBD1 (5 bases). The length of the CDR3 is 14 residues. V lost 1 base and J 1 base, leaving 10 bases between the germline ends. The germline V gene encodes CDR1 DFQATT and CDR2 SNEGSKA (reference sequence). CDR3 sequence (DNA): TGCAGTGCTAGAGTCCAGGGTGGGAACACTGAAGCTTTCTTT. It is translated as CSARVQGGNTEAFF.

The J gene is TRBJ2-5, the V gene TRBV20-1, with TRBD2 matching 7 bases. This CDR3 is 15 amino acids long. Germline CDR1 DFQATT, CDR2 SNEGSKA (reference sequence). Losses at the gene ends were 3 bases for V and 0 bases for J; bases not matched to a gene: 7. The CDR3 DNA sequence: TGCAGTGCTAGTTTGGCGGGGGTGTACCAAGAGACCCAGTACTTC. Its translation is CSASLAGVYQETQYF.

This clonotype was seen at least ten times. This chain connects TRBV20-1 to TRBJ1-3; D is unresolved. Germline values: CDR1 DFQATT, CDR2 SNEGSKA (reference sequence). There are 13 residues in the CDR3. The ends were cut back, 5 bases at V and 0 bases at J, with 8 bases in the middle. The CDR3 reads CSALTDSGNTIYF. The CDR3 nucleotides read TGCAGTGCTCTGACGGACTCTGGAAACACCATATATTTT.

This clonotype was detected a few times. The rearrangement links TRBV13 to TRBJ2-3; 10 bases are a match to TRBD2. The germline CDR1 and CDR2 sequences are PRHDT and FYEKMQ (reference sequence). The CDR3 spans 16 residues. The ends lost 4 bases at V and 2 bases at J; junction bases unmatched: 6. CDR3 in DNA: TGTGCCAGCAGCTCCCGACTAGCGGGTCCCACAGATACGCAGTATTTT. This translates into CASSSRLAGPTDTQYF.

The rearrangement uses TRBV5-5 and TRBJ2-7; 8 bases fit TRBD1. The CDR3 spans 15 residues. The germline CDR1 and CDR2 sequences are SGHKS and YYEKEE (reference sequence). Trimming at V came to 4 bases and at J to 5 bases, leaving 11 bases not matched to a gene. CDR3 sequence: CASSPIRTGSHEQYF. The CDR3 region has the DNA TGTGCCAGCAGCCCAATAAGGACAGGGTCCCACGAGCAGTACTTC. The whole variable domain, filled in from reference TRBV5-5 and TRBJ2-7, reads DAGVTQSPTHLIKTRGQQVTLRCSPISGHKSVSWYQQVLGQGPQFIFQYYEKEERGRGNFPDRFSARQFPNYSSELNVNALLLGDSALYLCASSPIRTGSHEQYFGPGTRLTVT.

This clonotype was recorded a few times. The rearrangement links TRBV7-3 to TRBJ2-3; possibly TRBD1 or TRBD2 for D (6 bases each). The ends were cut back, 1 base at V and 4 bases at J, with 24 bases in the middle. Per the germline V gene, CDR1 is SGHTA and CDR2 is FQGTGA. CDR3 length equals 19 residues. This CDR3 reads CASSLKGGGPSPGADTQYF. The CDR3 DNA reads as TGTGCCAGCAGCTTAAAGGGTGGGGGGCCATCCCCGGGCGCAGATACGCAGTATTTT.

This clonotype was detected ten times or more. The chain combines TRBV20-1 with TRBJ2-5, with TRBD2 identical over 8 bases. The germline CDR1 and CDR2 sequences are DFQATT and SNEGSKA (reference sequence). The CDR3 contains 14 residues. V shed 1 base and J 1 base; nucleotides not matched to a gene: 2. DNA for the CDR3: TGCAGTGCTAGAGCGGGAGGGAGCCAAGAGACCCAGTACTTC. Translating gives CSARAGGSQETQYF.

In this sample, this clonotype turned up a few times. This chain links TRBV11-3 with TRBJ2-5, with a possible D match to TRBD1 (5 bases). Germline CDR1 is SGHNT and CDR2 is YENEEA. The CDR3 spans 15 residues. Trimming shortened V by 5 bases and J by 3 bases, and 16 bases separated the two germline ends. DNA for the CDR3: TGTGCCAGCAGCCCATCCGTTGGCAGGGAAGAGACCCAGTACTTC. It encodes CASSPSVGREETQYF.

This clonotype has at least ten counts. The chain recombines TRBV6-2 or TRBV6-3 with TRBJ1-6, with D unresolved. V lost 2 bases to trimming and J lost 0 bases, with 8 bases between them. In germline, CDR1 is MNHEY, CDR2 SVGEGT. The CDR3 length is 16 residues. In DNA, the CDR3 is TGTGCCAGCAGTTACGATCGGAGCTCCTATAATTCACCCCTCCACTTT. Amino acids: CASSYDRSSYNSPLHF.